This T cell receptor (beta chain) was observed in a study of T-cell memory formation after mild COVID-19. Study information: Largely donor-specific sequence clusters came from a couple of donors.

A single record per CDR3 protein comes from TCRdb applying MiXCR to the 5' RACE reads. The sample includes 250,000 to 350,000 distinct CDR3 sequences, 15% to 20% of them seen just once. This clonotype was picked up a small number of times. This CDR3 region has 13 residues. With 6 bases removed from V and 5 bases from J, the gap between germline ends came to 11 bases. The germline gives CDR1 SGHVS, CDR2 FNYEAQ. The V and J genes are TRBV7-6 and TRBJ2-1; tentatively, D is TRBD2 (5 bases). What was sequenced was PBMCs or a T cell subset sorted from them (not recorded which). This TCR came from a man aged 18 to 30 who had mild COVID-19 (a few samples of this study predate the infection). Cell type and time point are not known. The CDR3 is CASRSSTDNEQFF. Written as DNA, the CDR3 is TGTGCCAGCAGGTCTAGCACGGACAATGAGCAGTTCTTC.